This T cell receptor beta chain was profiled in a study of shared clonotypes between healthy human individuals. Study findings and constraints: A few donors shared about 4.5% of their naive CD4 clonotypes. Estimated richness was generally greater in naive than memory subsets.

Naive CD8 cells were CD45RO-negative, positively selected for CCR7, excluding terminally differentiated effector memory CD45RA+ cells. Turning to this clone: Its antigen is not known. This specimen includes other DNA sequences encoding the same CDR3.

CDR1 and CDR2 from the germline V gene are SGHAT and FQNNGV. The V end was cut by 1 base, the J end by 4 bases, with 4 bases between. The CDR3 extends over 13 amino acids. The authors' processing: Junction-only immunoSEQ sequences carried no quality scores, so filtering differed. Data came from immunoSEQ multiplex PCR; TCRdb stores just in-frame clones and leaves some out. The V and J calls and clone size were taken over from that table, and D and trimming were inferred from the DNA. The profile shows 1.5 million to 2.5 million clones, just under 95% of them singletons. This sequence originates from a man younger than 35 in good health. This chain joins TRBV11-2 and TRBJ2-2; no firm D call. Sequencing was carried out using naive CD8+ T cells sorted from blood. This chain's CDR3 is CASSLVRTGELFF. The CDR3 nucleotides are TGTGCCAGCAGCTTAGTGCGCACCGGGGAGCTGTTTTTT.